The entry below gives a single TCR beta chain sequence along with its context. This specimen belongs to a study of blood T cell repertoires in COVID-19. Looking at the study overall: The United States, Italy and Spain were the sources of the acute and convalescent COVID-19 samples. In each case, the material was cDNA or gDNA derived from T cells, B-cell-depleted T cells, or PBMCs.

Using immunoSEQ multiplex PCR, the repertoire was profiled, and TCRdb retains in-frame clones only, with some absent. This sample has 400,000 to 550,000 clones; roughly 87% occur once, and the top ten carry under 2%. Germline V gene sequence: CDR1 WNHNN, CDR2 SYGVQD (reference sequence). V lost 5 bases to trimming and J lost 1 base; unmatched junction nucleotides: 8. This CDR3 comprises 16 residues. In terms of age and location, participants ranged from roughly 18 to 100 years and lived in approximately 26 US areas. Participant-given clinical history determined each cohort assignment. This chain connects TRBV10-1 to TRBJ2-5, with 9 bases aligning to TRBD1. This TCR was sampled from a woman between 18 and 29 years old with acute COVID-19. Sequencing was done on a sample of PBMCs or T cells enriched from blood (not recorded which). The CDR3 spells CASSPRQGGVQETQYF. The CDR3, as DNA: TGCGCCAGCAGTCCGAGACAGGGGGGGGTCCAAGAGACCCAGTACTTC.